Detailed here is one T cell receptor (beta chain). Its target is not known. The table came from immunoSEQ multiplex PCR; TCRdb's copy has only in-frame clones and leaves some out. The sample gives about 480,000 clones, 87% of which show up once; around 13% is in the top ten. The CDR3 runs 13 residues. The V gene's germline CDR1 is LGHNA and CDR2 YSLEER. The V and J ends lost 4 bases and 1 base respectively, with 8 bases between them. Documented treatment: roughly 19 received Ad26.COV2.S at low or high dose, single or two shots; 5 received placebo; per-sample allocation not given. Sampling was done on day 63 after the first vaccine or placebo injection. The data were taken from a study of Ad26.COV2.S vaccination and SARS-CoV-2 variants. Overall study context: Ad26.COV2.S given intramuscularly, once or twice 56 days apart.

Notes on the study in general: Spike-specific responses of CD8+ and CD4+ T cells were reported to display substantial breadth after vaccination.

The rearrangement links TRBV4-3 to TRBJ2-7; D unresolved. The sequence was obtained from a person between 18 and 59 years old who received the Ad26.COV2.S COVID-19 vaccine or a placebo. Sequencing was performed on peripheral blood, taken in a trial of Ad26.COV2.S vaccine versus placebo. CDR3 in amino acids: CASSRLVSYEQYF. CDR3 DNA: TGCGCCAGCAGCCGCCTAGTGTCCTACGAGCAGTACTTC.